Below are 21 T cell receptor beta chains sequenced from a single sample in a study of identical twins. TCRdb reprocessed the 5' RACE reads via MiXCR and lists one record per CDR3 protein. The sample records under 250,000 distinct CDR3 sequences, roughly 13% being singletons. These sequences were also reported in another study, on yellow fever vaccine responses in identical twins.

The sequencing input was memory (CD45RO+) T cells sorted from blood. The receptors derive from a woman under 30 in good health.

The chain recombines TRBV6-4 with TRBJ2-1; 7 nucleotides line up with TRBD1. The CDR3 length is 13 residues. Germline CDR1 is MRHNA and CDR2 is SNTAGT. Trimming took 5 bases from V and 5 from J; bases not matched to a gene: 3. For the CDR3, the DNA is TGTGCCAGCAGTAAACAGGGGAACAATGAGCAGTTCTTC. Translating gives CASSKQGNNEQFF.

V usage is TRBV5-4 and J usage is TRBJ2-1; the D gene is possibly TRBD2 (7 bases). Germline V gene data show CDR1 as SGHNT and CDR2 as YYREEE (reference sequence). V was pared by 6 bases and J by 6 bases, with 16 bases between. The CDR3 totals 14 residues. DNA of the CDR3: TGTGCCAGCACCCCTTTTCGGGGGGCCAATGAGCAGTTCTTC. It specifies CASTPFRGANEQFF.

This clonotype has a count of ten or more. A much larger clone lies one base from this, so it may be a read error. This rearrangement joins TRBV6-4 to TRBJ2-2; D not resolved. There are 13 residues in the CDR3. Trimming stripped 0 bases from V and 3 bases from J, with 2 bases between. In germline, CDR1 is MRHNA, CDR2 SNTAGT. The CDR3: CASSDSDTGELFF. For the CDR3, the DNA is TGTGCCAGCAGTGACTCGGACACCGGGGAGCTGTTTTTT.

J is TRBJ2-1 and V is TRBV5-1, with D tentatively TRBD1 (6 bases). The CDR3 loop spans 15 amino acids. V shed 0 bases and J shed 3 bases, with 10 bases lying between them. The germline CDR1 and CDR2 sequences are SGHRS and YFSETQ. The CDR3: CASSLADSYYNEQFF. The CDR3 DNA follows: TGCGCCAGCAGCTTGGCGGACAGCTACTACAATGAGCAGTTCTTC.

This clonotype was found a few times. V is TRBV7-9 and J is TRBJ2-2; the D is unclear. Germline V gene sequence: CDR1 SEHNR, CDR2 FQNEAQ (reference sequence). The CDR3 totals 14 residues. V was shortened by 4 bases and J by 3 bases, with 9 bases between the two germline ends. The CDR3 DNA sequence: TGTGCCAGCAGCTCGGGTTCTTACACCGGGGAGCTGTTTTTT. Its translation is CASSSGSYTGELFF. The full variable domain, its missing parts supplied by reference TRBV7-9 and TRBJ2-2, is DTGVSQNPRHKITKRGQNVTFRCDPISEHNRLYWYRQTLGQGPEFLTYFQNEAQLEKSRLLSDRFSAERPKGSFSTLEIQRTEQGDSAMYLCASSSGSYTGELFFGEGSRLTVL.

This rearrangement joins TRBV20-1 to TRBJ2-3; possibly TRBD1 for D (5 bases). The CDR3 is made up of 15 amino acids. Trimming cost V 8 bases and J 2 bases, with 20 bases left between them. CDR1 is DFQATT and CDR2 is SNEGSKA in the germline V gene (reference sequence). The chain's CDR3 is CSCNPADKYTDTQYF. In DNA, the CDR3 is TGCAGTTGTAATCCCGCGGACAAATACACAGATACGCAGTATTTT.

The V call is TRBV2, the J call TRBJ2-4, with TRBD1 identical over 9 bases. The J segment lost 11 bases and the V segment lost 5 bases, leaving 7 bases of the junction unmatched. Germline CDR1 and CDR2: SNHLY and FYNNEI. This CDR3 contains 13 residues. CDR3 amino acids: CASSWDREFLQYF. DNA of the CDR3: TGTGCCAGCAGTTGGGACAGGGAATTTCTTCAGTACTTC.

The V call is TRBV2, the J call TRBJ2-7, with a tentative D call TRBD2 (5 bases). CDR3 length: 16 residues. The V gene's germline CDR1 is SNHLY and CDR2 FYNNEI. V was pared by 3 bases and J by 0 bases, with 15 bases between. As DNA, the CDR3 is TGTGCCAGCAGTGAGGAAGAGGGCTCTGGCTCCTACGAGCAGTACTTC. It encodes CASSEEEGSGSYEQYF.

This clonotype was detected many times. CDR3 coding DNA: TGTGCCAGCACTCTGGGGCTCTCCTACGAGCAGTACTTC. It encodes CASTLGLSYEQYF. The chain links TRBV28 to TRBJ2-7; possible D gene TRBD1, 5 bases. CDR3 length equals 13 residues. Germline V gene sequence: CDR1 MDHEN, CDR2 SYDVKM. The V gene lost 7 bases and the J gene lost 0 bases, with 10 bases spanning the gap.

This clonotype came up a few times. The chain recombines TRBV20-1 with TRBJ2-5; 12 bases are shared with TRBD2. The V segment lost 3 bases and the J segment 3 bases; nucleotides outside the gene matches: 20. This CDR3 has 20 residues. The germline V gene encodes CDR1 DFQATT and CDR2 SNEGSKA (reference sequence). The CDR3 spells CSARTQGAGTSGPREETQYF. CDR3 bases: TGCAGTGCTAGGACTCAGGGGGCCGGGACTAGCGGGCCCCGGGAAGAGACCCAGTACTTC.

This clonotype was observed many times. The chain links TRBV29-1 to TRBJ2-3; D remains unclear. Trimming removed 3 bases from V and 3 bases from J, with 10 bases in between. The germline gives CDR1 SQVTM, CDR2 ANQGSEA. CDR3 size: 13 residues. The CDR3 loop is CSVERFQTDTQYF. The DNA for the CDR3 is TGCAGCGTTGAGAGGTTCCAGACAGATACGCAGTATTTT.

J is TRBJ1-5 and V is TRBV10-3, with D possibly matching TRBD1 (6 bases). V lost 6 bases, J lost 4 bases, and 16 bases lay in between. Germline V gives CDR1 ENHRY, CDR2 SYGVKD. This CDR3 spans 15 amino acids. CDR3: CAISASGGRNQPQHF. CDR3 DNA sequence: TGTGCCATCAGCGCATCCGGGGGCAGAAATCAGCCCCAGCATTTT.

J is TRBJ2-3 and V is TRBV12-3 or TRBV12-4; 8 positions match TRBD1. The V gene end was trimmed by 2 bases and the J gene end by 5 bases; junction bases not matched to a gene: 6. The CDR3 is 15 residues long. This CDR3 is CASSLLSGTGDTQYF. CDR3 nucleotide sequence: TGTGCCAGCAGTTTATTGTCGGGGACAGGAGATACGCAGTATTTT.

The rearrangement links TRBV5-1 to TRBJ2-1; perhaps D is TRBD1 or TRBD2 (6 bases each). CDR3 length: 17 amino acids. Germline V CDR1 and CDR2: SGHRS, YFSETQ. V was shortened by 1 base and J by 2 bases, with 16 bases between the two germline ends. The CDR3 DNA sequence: TGCGCCAGCAGCTTGCCAAGGGGGGATGGGACCTACAATGAGCAGTTCTTC. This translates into CASSLPRGDGTYNEQFF. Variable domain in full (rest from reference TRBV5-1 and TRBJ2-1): KAGVTQTPRYLIKTRGQQVTLSCSPISGHRSVSWYQQTPGQGLQFLFEYFSETQRNKGNFPGRFSGRQFSNSRSEMNVSTLELGDSALYLCASSLPRGDGTYNEQFFGPGTRLTVL.

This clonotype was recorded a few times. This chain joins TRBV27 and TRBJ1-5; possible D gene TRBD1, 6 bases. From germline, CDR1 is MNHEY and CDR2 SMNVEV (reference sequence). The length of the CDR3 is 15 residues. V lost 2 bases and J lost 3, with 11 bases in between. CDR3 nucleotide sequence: TGTGCCAGCAGTTTAACAGGGAGCCCCAATCAGCCCCAGCATTTT. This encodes CASSLTGSPNQPQHF.

In nucleotides, the CDR3 is TGCAGCGTTGAAGATACAACCTACGAGCAGTACTTC. Its translation: CSVEDTTYEQYF. This chain uses TRBV29-1 with TRBJ2-7; D remains ambiguous. V was trimmed by 0 bases and J by 2 bases, leaving 5 bases between them. The CDR3 runs to 12 residues. The V gene's germline CDR1 is SQVTM and CDR2 ANQGSEA.

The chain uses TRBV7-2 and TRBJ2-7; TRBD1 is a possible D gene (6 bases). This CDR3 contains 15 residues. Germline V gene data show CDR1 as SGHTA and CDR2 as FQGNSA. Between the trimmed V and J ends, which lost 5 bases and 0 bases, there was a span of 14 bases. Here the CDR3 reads CASSLDRILSYEQYF. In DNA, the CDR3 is TGTGCCAGCAGCCTTGACAGGATCCTCTCCTACGAGCAGTACTTC.

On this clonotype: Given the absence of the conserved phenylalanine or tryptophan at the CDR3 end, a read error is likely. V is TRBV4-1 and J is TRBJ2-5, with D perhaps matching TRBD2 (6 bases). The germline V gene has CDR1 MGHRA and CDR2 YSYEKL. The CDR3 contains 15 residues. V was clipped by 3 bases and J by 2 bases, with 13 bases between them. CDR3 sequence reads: CASSQTETRQETQYL. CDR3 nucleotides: TGCGCCAGCAGCCAGACAGAGACTAGACAAGAGACCCAGTACTTA.

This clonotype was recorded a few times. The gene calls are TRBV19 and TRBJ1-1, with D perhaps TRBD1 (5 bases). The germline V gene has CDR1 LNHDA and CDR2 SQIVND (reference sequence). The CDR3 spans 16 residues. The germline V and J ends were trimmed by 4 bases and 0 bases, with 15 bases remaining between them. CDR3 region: CASSTRRQLMNTEAFF. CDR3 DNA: TGTGCCAGTAGTACCCGAAGACAGCTAATGAACACTGAAGCTTTCTTT. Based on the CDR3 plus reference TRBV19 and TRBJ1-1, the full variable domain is DGGITQSPKYLFRKEGQNVTLSCEQNLNHDAMYWYRQDPGQGLRLIYYSQIVNDFQKGDIAEGYSVSREKKESFPLTVTSAQKNPTAFYLCASSTRRQLMNTEAFFGQGTRLTVV.

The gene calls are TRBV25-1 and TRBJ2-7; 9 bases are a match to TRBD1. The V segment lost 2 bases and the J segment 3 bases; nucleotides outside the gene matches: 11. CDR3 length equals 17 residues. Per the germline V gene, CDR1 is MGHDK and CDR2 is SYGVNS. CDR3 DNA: TGTGCCAGCAGTGAAGTCGGCCGGGACAGGGAGGACTACGAGCAGTACTTC. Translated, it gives CASSEVGRDREDYEQYF.

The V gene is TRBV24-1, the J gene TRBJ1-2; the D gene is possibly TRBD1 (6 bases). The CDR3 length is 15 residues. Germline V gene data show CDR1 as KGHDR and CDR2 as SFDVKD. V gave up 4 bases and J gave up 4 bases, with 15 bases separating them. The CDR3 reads CATSDPITGIYGYTF. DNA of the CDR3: TGTGCCACCAGTGACCCAATAACAGGGATCTATGGCTACACCTTC.